A single sample is the source of the 5 T cell receptor beta chains below, sequenced in a study of a mutant IDH1 vaccine in newly diagnosed glioma. The sample's time point: week 35, safety follow-up. The study gave 300 ug of mutant IDH1 20-mer peptide per vaccine dose, with topical imiquimod. These receptors have no identified antigens. TCRdb keeps only in-frame clones here, not all; method: immunoSEQ multiplex PCR. The top ten hold roughly 12% of the sample, which has just over 65,000 clones, roughly 80% seen once. Sequenced material: PBMCs, taken from a glioma patient whose treatment included an IDH1 peptide vaccine. These receptors were collected from a man aged 18 to 29 with glioma.

This rearrangement joins TRBV27 to TRBJ2-1; TRBD2 aligns across 10 bases. The length of the CDR3 is 16 residues. Per the germline V gene, CDR1 is MNHEY and CDR2 is SMNVEV (reference sequence). Trimming cost V 2 bases and J 5 bases; bases outside gene matches: 6. CDR3 in amino acids: CASSLPSGGVNNEQFF. The DNA for the CDR3 is TGTGCCAGCAGTTTACCCAGCGGGGGGGTTAACAATGAGCAGTTCTTC.

The chain recombines TRBV18 with TRBJ2-2; unclear D gene. The germline V gene has CDR1 KGHSH and CDR2 LQKENI. The V end was cut by 8 bases, the J end by 0 bases, with 10 bases between. The CDR3 runs to 14 residues. For the CDR3, the DNA is TGTGCCAGCCAAAGGTCAACGAACACCGGGGAGCTGTTTTTT. The encoded protein is CASQRSTNTGELFF.

The chain uses TRBV25-1 and TRBJ2-2, with D unresolved. The CDR3 is 15 amino acids. The V gene's germline CDR1 is MGHDK and CDR2 SYGVNS. V lost 1 base, J lost 3 bases, and 9 bases lay in between. The CDR3 nucleotides are TGTGCCAGCAGTGAATCGTGGCGGTACACCGGGGAGCTGTTTTTT. Its protein is CASSESWRYTGELFF.

CDR3 in amino acids: CASSERFPSYNEQFF. CDR3 bases: TGTGCCAGCAGCGAGAGGTTCCCCTCCTACAATGAGCAGTTCTTC. The rearrangement uses TRBV14 and TRBJ2-1; D is unresolved. The CDR3 sequence is 15 residues long. The V end lost 5 bases, the J end lost 0 bases, and 11 bases lay between the germline ends. Germline CDR1 is SGHDN and CDR2 is FVKESK.

V usage is TRBV9 and J usage is TRBJ1-1, with D unclear. CDR1 is SGDLS and CDR2 is YYNGEE in the germline V gene. This CDR3 comprises 13 residues. The ends were cut back, 0 bases at V and 2 bases at J, with 5 bases in the middle. In DNA form, the CDR3 reads TGTGCCAGCAGCGTAGAAGGCAACACTGAAGCTTTCTTT. This translates into CASSVEGNTEAFF.